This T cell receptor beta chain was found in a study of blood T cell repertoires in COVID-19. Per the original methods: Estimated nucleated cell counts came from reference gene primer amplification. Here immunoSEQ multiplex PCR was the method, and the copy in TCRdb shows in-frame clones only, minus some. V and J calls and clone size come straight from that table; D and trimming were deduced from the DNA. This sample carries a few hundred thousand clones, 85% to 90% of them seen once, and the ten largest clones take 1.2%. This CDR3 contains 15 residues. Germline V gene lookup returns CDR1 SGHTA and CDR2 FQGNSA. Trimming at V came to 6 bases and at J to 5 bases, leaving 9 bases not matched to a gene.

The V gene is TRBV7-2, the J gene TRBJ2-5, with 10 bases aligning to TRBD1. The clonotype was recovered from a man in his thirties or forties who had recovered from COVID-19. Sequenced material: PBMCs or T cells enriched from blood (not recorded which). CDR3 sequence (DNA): TGTGCCAGCAGTTGGACAGGGGGAAGTGGGGAGACCCAGTACTTC. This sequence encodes CASSWTGGSGETQYF.